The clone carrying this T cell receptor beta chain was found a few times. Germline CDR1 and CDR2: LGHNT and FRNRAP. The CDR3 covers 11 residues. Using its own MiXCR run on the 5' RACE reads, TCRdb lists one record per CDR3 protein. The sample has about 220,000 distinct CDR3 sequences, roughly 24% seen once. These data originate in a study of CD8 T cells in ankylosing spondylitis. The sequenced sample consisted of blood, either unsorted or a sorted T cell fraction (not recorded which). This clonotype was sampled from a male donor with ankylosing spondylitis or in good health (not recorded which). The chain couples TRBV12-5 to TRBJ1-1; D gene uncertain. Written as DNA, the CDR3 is TGTGCCACGGCGCGGAACACTGAAGCTTTCTTT. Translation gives CATARNTEAFF.